This TCR beta chain was sequenced in a study of blood T cell repertoires in COVID-19. Germline V lookup: CDR1 MDHEN, CDR2 SYDVKM. Trimming shortened V by 5 bases and J by 2 bases, and 22 bases separated the two germline ends. This CDR3 has 17 residues. Using immunoSEQ multiplex PCR, the repertoire was profiled, and TCRdb retains in-frame clones only, with some absent. The sample consists of 95,000 to 150,000 clones, around 87% of them appearing once. V is TRBV28 and J is TRBJ2-7; tentatively, D is TRBD1 (5 bases). The TCR was taken from a woman in her sixties or seventies with acute or convalescent COVID-19. The sample taken for sequencing was peripheral blood. CDR3 in DNA: TGTGCCAGCAGTCACCCCTCCAGGTTGGCCAGGGCCTACGAGCAGTACTTC. This gives the protein CASSHPSRLARAYEQYF. The variable domain in full, with the rest retrieved from reference TRBV28 and TRBJ2-7, is DVKVTQSSRYLVKRTGEKVFLECVQDMDHENMFWYRQDPGLGLRLIYFSYDVKMKEKGDIPEGYSVSREKKERFSLILESASTNQTSMYLCASSHPSRLARAYEQYFGPGTRLTVT.